The count of the clone carrying this TCR beta chain is one. The length of the CDR3 is 15 residues. Trimming cost V 1 base and J 5 bases; bases outside gene matches: 3. Germline values: CDR1 SGHNT, CDR2 YENEEA. This specimen belongs to a study of T cell changes during pregnancy in multiple sclerosis. The data were produced by immunoSEQ multiplex PCR, yet TCRdb's version contains in-frame clones alone and is incomplete. Among 25,000 to 30,000 clones listed, 80% to 95% were seen once. This chain uses TRBV11-3 with TRBJ2-7; TRBD2 matches at 12 bases. This sample comprised CD8+ T cells from peripheral blood mononuclear cells, obtained before pregnancy. The source is a female donor with multiple sclerosis, enrolled in a pregnancy study. The CDR3 here is CASSLGLAGAHEQYF. The CDR3 coding sequence is TGTGCCAGCAGCTTAGGACTAGCGGGAGCCCACGAGCAGTACTTC.